Below, one TCR beta chain is given with its context. What it recognizes is unknown. Some clones are missing from TCRdb's copy, which holds only in-frame ones; the method was immunoSEQ multiplex PCR. The sample contains 2 million or so clones, 85% to 95% of which appear only once. The record originates from a study of shared clonotypes between healthy human individuals. Turning to the study itself: Serving as donors were two women and a few men, whose ages spanned 18 to 49. Notes on the study in general: Naive subsets generally exceeded memory subsets in estimated richness.

The sample taken for sequencing was naive CD4+ T cells sorted from blood. Subset of the sample: CD45RA+ positively selected. The sequence came from a man aged 18-30 years in good health.

The CDR3 protein is CASSPQGWNSPLHF. CDR3 nucleotide sequence: TGTGCCAGCTCACCACAGGGGTGGAATTCACCCCTCCACTTT. This chain connects TRBV18 to TRBJ1-6; possibly TRBD1 for D (5 bases). From germline, CDR1 is KGHSH and CDR2 LQKENI. The V end lost 1 base, the J end lost 7 bases, and 8 bases lay between the germline ends. The CDR3 spans 14 residues.